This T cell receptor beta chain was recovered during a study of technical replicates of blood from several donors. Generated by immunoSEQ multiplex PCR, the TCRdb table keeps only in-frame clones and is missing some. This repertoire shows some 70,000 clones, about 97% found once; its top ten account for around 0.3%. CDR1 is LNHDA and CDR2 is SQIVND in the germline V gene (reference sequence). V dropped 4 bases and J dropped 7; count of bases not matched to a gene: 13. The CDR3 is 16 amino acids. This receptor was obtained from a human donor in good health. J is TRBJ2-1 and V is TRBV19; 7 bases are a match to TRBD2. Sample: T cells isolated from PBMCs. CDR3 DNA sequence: TGTGCCAGTAGTACTCAAAACCAGCGGGGACGGAATGAGCAGTTCTTC. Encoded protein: CASSTQNQRGRNEQFF.